The 22 T cell receptor beta chains below all came from one sample that was sequenced in a study of T cell changes during pregnancy in multiple sclerosis. Repertoires were generated with immunoSEQ multiplex PCR, while TCRdb's copy carries only in-frame clones and drops some. This table holds tens of thousands of clones, around 91% found once. Sample: CD8+ T cells from peripheral blood mononuclear cells, taken in the third trimester of pregnancy. The source of these receptors is a female donor with multiple sclerosis, enrolled in a pregnancy study.

The chain recombines TRBV6-5 with TRBJ1-2, with D unclear. The ends were cut back, 8 bases at V and 8 bases at J, with 18 bases in the middle. CDR3 length: 13 residues. Per germline, CDR1 MNHEY and CDR2 SVGAGI. Here the CDR3 DNA reads TGTGCCAGCGCGCTTGGAGGGCCATCGGGCTACACCTTC. This gives the protein CASALGGPSGYTF.

In its sample, this clone was seen once. The chain has TRBV7-9 and TRBJ2-3, with 8 bases that match TRBD2. Germline CDR1 and CDR2: SEHNR and FQNEAQ (reference sequence). Trimming removed 8 bases from V and 2 bases from J; junction bases left unmatched: 9. The CDR3 has 15 residues. The CDR3, as DNA: TGTGCCAGCGGGGTAGCGGGGACATCCACAGATACGCAGTATTTT. This codes for CASGVAGTSTDTQYF.

CDR3: CASSIWEKGTDTQYF. For the CDR3, the DNA is TGTGCCAGTAGTATCTGGGAGAAAGGGACAGATACGCAGTATTTT. The V gene is TRBV19, the J gene TRBJ2-3, with D tentatively TRBD2 (5 bases). The CDR3 length is 15 residues. The germline V gene encodes CDR1 LNHDA and CDR2 SQIVND (reference sequence). Between the trimmed V and J ends, which lost 3 bases and 3 bases, there was a span of 13 bases. Filled out from reference TRBV19 and TRBJ2-3, the complete variable domain reads DGGITQSPKYLFRKEGQNVTLSCEQNLNHDAMYWYRQDPGQGLRLIYYSQIVNDFQKGDIAEGYSVSREKKESFPLTVTSAQKNPTAFYLCASSIWEKGTDTQYFGPGTRLTVL.

The CDR3 coding sequence is TGTGCCAGCAGCGTAGCTAGAACAGGGTCCTACAATGAGCAGTTCTTC. Translated, it gives CASSVARTGSYNEQFF. This chain connects TRBV9 to TRBJ2-1, with D perhaps TRBD1 (6 bases). Germline V gene sequence: CDR1 SGDLS, CDR2 YYNGEE. This CDR3 has 16 residues. Trimming left V 0 bases short and J 1 base short, with 11 bases between.

J is TRBJ2-5 and V is TRBV6-1, with 16 bases identical to TRBD2. The CDR3 is made up of 19 amino acids. Trimming took 4 bases from V and 1 from J; bases not matched to a gene: 9. Germline-derived CDR1 and CDR2 are MNHNS and SASEGT. CDR3 protein: CASSVPGLAGGVGQETQYF. In DNA form, the CDR3 reads TGTGCCAGCAGTGTCCCGGGACTAGCGGGAGGGGTCGGCCAAGAGACCCAGTACTTC.

A note on this clone: Other DNA sequences in the same sample also yield this CDR3. V and J are TRBV27 and TRBJ1-1, with D unresolved. Germline-derived CDR1 and CDR2 are MNHEY and SMNVEV (reference sequence). The CDR3 runs to 15 residues. V lost 2 bases and J lost 2, with 12 bases in between. The CDR3 nucleotides read TGTGCCAGCAGTTTAAGGTCTCGCGGTAACACTGAAGCTTTCTTT. Its protein is CASSLRSRGNTEAFF.

The chain couples TRBV15 to TRBJ1-2; the match to TRBD1 covers 7 bases. This CDR3 spans 14 amino acids. The germline V gene encodes CDR1 LNHNV and CDR2 YYDKDF (reference sequence). J lost 3 bases, V lost 1 base, and 2 bases had no gene match. CDR3 DNA: TGTGCCACCAGCAGAGCCGACAGGGACTATGGCTACACCTTC. Residues: CATSRADRDYGYTF.

This clone appeared once. The chain couples TRBV20-1 to TRBJ2-5, with D maybe TRBD2 (5 bases). The CDR3 sequence is 11 residues long. Trimming stripped 7 bases from V and 2 bases from J, with 8 bases between. Germline assignment: CDR1 DFQATT and CDR2 SNEGSKA (reference sequence). The CDR3 region is CSGRTQETQYF. The CDR3 coding sequence is TGCAGTGGGAGGACGCAAGAGACCCAGTACTTC.

The chain has TRBV4-3 and TRBJ2-7; D is perhaps TRBD2 (6 bases). Germline V gene data show CDR1 as LGHNA and CDR2 as YSLEER. Trimming removed 0 bases at V and 3 bases at J, with 9 bases between. The CDR3 runs to 14 residues. The CDR3 reads CASSQEGGDYEQYF. CDR3 sequence (DNA): TGCGCCAGCAGCCAAGAAGGCGGGGACTACGAGCAGTACTTC.

This sequence joins TRBV4-1 and TRBJ1-2; D unclear. The CDR3 covers 16 residues. V was clipped by 0 bases and J by 0 bases, with 11 bases between them. Germline V CDR1 and CDR2: MGHRA, YSYEKL. The CDR3 DNA follows: TGCGCCAGCAGCCAAGAACCGGGGTTAGCTAACTATGGCTACACCTTC. Translation: CASSQEPGLANYGYTF.

This chain connects TRBV19 to TRBJ1-2, with D hard to call. V was trimmed by 7 bases and J by 6 bases, leaving 15 bases between them. The CDR3 spans 13 residues. Germline V gene lookup returns CDR1 LNHDA and CDR2 SQIVND (reference sequence). This chain's CDR3 is CASTLTPRDGYTF. The CDR3 nucleotides read TGTGCCAGTACCCTGACGCCCCGGGATGGCTACACCTTC.

The chain combines TRBV9 with TRBJ1-1; D remains ambiguous. V lost 3 bases to trimming and J lost 1 base, with 4 bases between them. The CDR3 contains 12 residues. The germline gives CDR1 SGDLS, CDR2 YYNGEE. The CDR3 region has the DNA TGTGCCAGCAGCGGAGGGAACACTGAAGCTTTCTTT. It yields the protein CASSGGNTEAFF.

The CDR3 sequence is CASSLRGNEQFF. The DNA for the CDR3 is TGTGCCAGCAGTTTACGGGGGAATGAGCAGTTCTTC. The chain uses TRBV27 and TRBJ2-1, with D perhaps TRBD2 (6 bases). The CDR3 spans 12 residues. With 2 bases removed from V and 7 bases from J, the gap between germline ends came to 6 bases. The germline CDR1 and CDR2 sequences are MNHEY and SMNVEV (reference sequence).

The CDR3 DNA is TGTGCCAGCAGTTACGGTGGGGGACAGGGTAGCGAGCAGTACTTC. The encoded protein is CASSYGGGQGSEQYF. The genes are TRBV6-5 and TRBJ2-7; TRBD1 matches 9 bases. Trimming removed 2 bases from V and 6 bases from J; junction bases left unmatched: 8. Germline V CDR1 and CDR2: MNHEY, SVGAGI. The CDR3 length is 15 residues.

This rearrangement joins TRBV13 to TRBJ2-7; the match to TRBD1 covers 10 bases. Trimming at V came to 2 bases and at J to 7 bases, leaving 8 bases not matched to a gene. This CDR3 comprises 15 residues. Germline V gene lookup returns CDR1 PRHDT and CDR2 FYEKMQ (reference sequence). CDR3: CASSLRPDRGLEQYF. The DNA for the CDR3 is TGTGCCAGCAGCTTACGCCCAGACAGGGGGCTTGAGCAGTACTTC.

About this clone itself: Germline and junction disagree at one end, which may indicate a read error. This rearrangement joins TRBV6-5 to TRBJ2-7, with D possibly being TRBD1 (5 bases). The germline CDR1 and CDR2 sequences are MNHEY and SVGAGI. The CDR3 sequence is 11 residues long. CDR3 sequence reads: CASSYRGEHYF. CDR3 in DNA: TGTGCCAGCAGTTATAGGGGCGAGCATTACTTC.

The chain carries TRBV29-1 and TRBJ1-1; D might be TRBD1 (6 bases). Germline V gene lookup returns CDR1 SQVTM and CDR2 ANQGSEA. V lost 5 bases and J lost 1, with 11 bases in between. This CDR3 is built from 13 residues. The CDR3 loop reads CSVLGAPNTEAFF. The CDR3 region has the DNA TGCAGCGTTTTGGGGGCACCGAACACTGAAGCTTTCTTT. Using reference TRBV29-1 and TRBJ1-1 for the parts outside the CDR3, the full variable domain is SAVISQKPSRDICQRGTSLTIQCQVDSQVTMMFWYRQQPGQSLTLIATANQGSEATYESGFVIDKFPISRPNLTFSTLTVSNMSPEDSSIYLCSVLGAPNTEAFFGQGTRLTVV.

This clone was picked up a small number of times. The chain combines TRBV25-1 with TRBJ1-6, with D hard to call. The CDR3 runs 15 residues. CDR1 and CDR2 (germline): MGHDK, SYGVNS. V was shortened by 1 base and J by 10 bases, with 14 bases between the two germline ends. The CDR3 nucleotides read TGTGCCAGCAGTGAATCCAGGATTCTACACTCACCCCTCCACTTT. This sequence encodes CASSESRILHSPLHF.

This chain links TRBV4-1 with TRBJ2-3; 8 bases agree with TRBD1. The V gene end was trimmed by 0 bases and the J gene end by 4 bases; junction bases not matched to a gene: 3. Germline V gives CDR1 MGHRA, CDR2 YSYEKL. The CDR3 extends over 15 amino acids. DNA of the CDR3: TGCGCCAGCAGCCAAGATCAGACAGGGGCAGATACGCAGTATTTT. It translates to CASSQDQTGADTQYF.

This sequence joins TRBV10-1 and TRBJ2-7, with 8 nucleotides matching TRBD2. This CDR3 is built from 14 residues. Germline loops: CDR1 WNHNN, CDR2 SYGVQD (reference sequence). V lost 5 bases, J lost 5 bases, and 8 bases stayed unmatched. For the CDR3, the DNA is TGCGCCAGCAGTCAACTAGCGGCCCCCCACGAGCAGTACTTC. Its translation: CASSQLAAPHEQYF.

This rearrangement joins TRBV5-1 to TRBJ2-3, with TRBD1 matching 7 bases. The CDR3 is 15 residues long. J lost 2 bases, V lost 0 bases, and 3 bases had no gene match. Germline values: CDR1 SGHRS, CDR2 YFSETQ. This CDR3 reads CASSLVTGDTDTQYF. DNA of the CDR3: TGCGCCAGCAGCTTGGTAACAGGGGACACAGATACGCAGTATTTT.

V is TRBV7-6 and J is TRBJ2-1; D unclear. The CDR3 runs to 11 residues. Germline V CDR1 and CDR2: SGHVS, FNYEAQ. V gave up 2 bases and J gave up 7 bases, with 3 bases separating them. This CDR3 reads CASSLTNEQFF. CDR3 nucleotide sequence: TGTGCCAGCAGCTTAACTAATGAGCAGTTCTTC.